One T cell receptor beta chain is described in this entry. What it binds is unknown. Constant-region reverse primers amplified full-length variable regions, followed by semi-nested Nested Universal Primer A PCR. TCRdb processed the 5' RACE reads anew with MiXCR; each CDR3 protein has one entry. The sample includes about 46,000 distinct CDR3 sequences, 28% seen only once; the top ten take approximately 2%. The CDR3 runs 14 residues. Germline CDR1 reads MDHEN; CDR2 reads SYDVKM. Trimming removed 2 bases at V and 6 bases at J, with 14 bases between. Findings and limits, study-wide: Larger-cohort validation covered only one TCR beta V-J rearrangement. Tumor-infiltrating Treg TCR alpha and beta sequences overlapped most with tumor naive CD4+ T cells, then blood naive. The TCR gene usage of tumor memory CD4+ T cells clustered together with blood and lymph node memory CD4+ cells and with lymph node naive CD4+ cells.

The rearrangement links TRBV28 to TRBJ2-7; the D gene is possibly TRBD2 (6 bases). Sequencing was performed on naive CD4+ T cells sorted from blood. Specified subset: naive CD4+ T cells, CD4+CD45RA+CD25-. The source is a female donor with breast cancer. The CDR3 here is CASSLVRGISEQYF. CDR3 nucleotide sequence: TGTGCCAGCAGTTTAGTTCGGGGGATTAGCGAGCAGTACTTC.